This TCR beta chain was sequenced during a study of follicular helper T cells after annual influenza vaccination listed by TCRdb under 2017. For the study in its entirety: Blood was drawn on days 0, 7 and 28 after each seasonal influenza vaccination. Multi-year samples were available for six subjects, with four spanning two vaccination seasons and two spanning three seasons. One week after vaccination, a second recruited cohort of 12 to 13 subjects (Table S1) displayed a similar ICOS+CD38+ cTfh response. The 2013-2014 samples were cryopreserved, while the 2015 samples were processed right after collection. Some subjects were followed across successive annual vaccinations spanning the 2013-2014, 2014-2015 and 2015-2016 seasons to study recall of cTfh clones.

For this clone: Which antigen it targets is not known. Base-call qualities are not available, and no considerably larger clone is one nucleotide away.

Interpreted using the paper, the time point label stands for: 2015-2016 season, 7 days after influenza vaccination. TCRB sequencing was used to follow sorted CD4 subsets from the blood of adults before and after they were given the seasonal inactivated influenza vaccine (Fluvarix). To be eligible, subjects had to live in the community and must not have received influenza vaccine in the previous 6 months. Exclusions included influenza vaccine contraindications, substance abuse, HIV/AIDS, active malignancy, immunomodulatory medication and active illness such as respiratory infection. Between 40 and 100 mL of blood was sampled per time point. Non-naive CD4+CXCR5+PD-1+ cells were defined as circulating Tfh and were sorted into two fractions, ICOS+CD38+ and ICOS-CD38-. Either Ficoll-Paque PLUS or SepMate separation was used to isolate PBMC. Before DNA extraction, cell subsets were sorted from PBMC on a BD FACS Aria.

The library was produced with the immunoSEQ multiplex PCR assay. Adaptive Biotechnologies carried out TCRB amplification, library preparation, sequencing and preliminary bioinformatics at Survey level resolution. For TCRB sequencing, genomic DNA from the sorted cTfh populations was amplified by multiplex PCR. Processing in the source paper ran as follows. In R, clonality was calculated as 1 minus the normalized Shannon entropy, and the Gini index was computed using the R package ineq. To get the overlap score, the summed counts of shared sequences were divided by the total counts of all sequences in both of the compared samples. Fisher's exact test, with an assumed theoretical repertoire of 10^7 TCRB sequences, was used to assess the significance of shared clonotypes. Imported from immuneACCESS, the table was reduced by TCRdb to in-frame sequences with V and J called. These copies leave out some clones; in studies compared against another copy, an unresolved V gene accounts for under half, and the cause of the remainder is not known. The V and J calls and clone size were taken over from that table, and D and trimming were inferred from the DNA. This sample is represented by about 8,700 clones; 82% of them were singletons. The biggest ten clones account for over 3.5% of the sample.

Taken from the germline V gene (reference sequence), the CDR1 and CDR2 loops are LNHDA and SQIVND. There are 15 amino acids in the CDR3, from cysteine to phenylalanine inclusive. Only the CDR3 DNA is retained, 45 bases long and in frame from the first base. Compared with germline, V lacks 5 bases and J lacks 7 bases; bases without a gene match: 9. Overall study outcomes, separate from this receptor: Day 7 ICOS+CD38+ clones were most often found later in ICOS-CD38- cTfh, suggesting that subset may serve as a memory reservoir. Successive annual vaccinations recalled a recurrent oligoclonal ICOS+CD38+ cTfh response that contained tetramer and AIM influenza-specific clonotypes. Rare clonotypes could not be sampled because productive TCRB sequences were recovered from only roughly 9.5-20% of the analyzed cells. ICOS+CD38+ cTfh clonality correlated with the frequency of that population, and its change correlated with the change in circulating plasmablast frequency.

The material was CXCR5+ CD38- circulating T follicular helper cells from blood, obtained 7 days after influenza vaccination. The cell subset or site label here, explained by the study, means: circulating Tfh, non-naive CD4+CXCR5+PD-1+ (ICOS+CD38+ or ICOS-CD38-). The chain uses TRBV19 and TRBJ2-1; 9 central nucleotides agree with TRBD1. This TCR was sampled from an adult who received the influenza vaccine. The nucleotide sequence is TGTGCCAGTAGTGTCTTACAGGGGGCAAGGAATGAGCAGTTCTTC. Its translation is CASSVLQGARNEQFF.